These 10 T cell receptor beta chains originate from one sample sequenced in a study of cytomegalovirus exposure and HLA in healthy donors. PCR involved 60 Vbeta and 13 Jbeta primers. Libraries were prepared by immunoSEQ multiplex PCR; TCRdb keeps only in-frame clonotypes and omits some of them. The table lists 150,000 to 180,000 clones, around 79% of them singletons. Sequenced material: PBMCs. These receptors came from a man aged 30 to 45 in good health and CMV-seropositive.

V and J are TRBV6-4 and TRBJ2-1; perhaps TRBD2 as D (6 bases). Germline V CDR1 and CDR2: MRHNA, SNTAGT. The CDR3 runs to 16 residues. The V and J ends lost 0 bases and 2 bases respectively, with 11 bases between them. The CDR3 coding sequence is TGTGCCAGCAGTGACTCGGGACTTGGGACCTACAATGAGCAGTTCTTC. It translates to CASSDSGLGTYNEQFF.

The gene calls are TRBV7-3 and TRBJ2-3; no clear D gene. CDR1 is SGHTA, CDR2 FQGTGA, per germline. The CDR3 is 14 residues long. V gave up 2 bases and J gave up 2 bases, with 8 bases separating them. The DNA for the CDR3 is TGTGCCAGCAGCTTAGACTCCTACACAGATACGCAGTATTTT. Translated: CASSLDSYTDTQYF.

This chain uses TRBV27 with TRBJ1-1; the match to TRBD1 covers 9 bases. J was trimmed by 2 bases and V by 6 bases; bases with no gene match: 7. CDR3 length equals 15 residues. CDR1 MNHEY and CDR2 SMNVEV come from the germline V gene (reference sequence). CDR3 loop: CASRAGTGINTEAFF. In nucleotides, the CDR3 is TGTGCCAGCAGGGCCGGGACAGGGATCAACACTGAAGCTTTCTTT.

The chain joins TRBV4-3 to TRBJ2-2; 14 bases are shared with TRBD2. The CDR3 consists of 18 residues. V shed 1 base and J 3 bases; nucleotides not matched to a gene: 4. CDR1 and CDR2 (germline): LGHNA, YSLEER. The CDR3 loop reads CASSQATSGGADTGELFF. CDR3 DNA sequence: TGCGCCAGCAGCCAAGCGACTAGCGGGGGGGCCGACACCGGGGAGCTGTTTTTT.

Only one count was recorded for this clone. The chain links TRBV5-1 to TRBJ2-3; 8 bases agree with TRBD2. In germline, CDR1 is SGHRS, CDR2 YFSETQ. V lost 4 bases to trimming and J lost 3 bases; unmatched junction nucleotides: 7. The CDR3 is 15 amino acids. The CDR3 sequence is CASSVSGGLTDTQYF. The CDR3 region has the DNA TGCGCCAGCAGCGTGAGCGGGGGATTAACAGATACGCAGTATTTT.

The chain is built from TRBV5-8 and TRBJ1-4, with 7 bases that match TRBD1. After removal of 4 bases from V and 3 bases from J, the junction contained 9 bases not matched to a gene. The CDR3 consists of 16 residues. Germline loops: CDR1 SGHTS, CDR2 YDEGEE. The CDR3 region is CASSLRPGQSNEKLFF. The CDR3 DNA is TGTGCCAGCAGCCTTAGGCCGGGACAGTCTAATGAAAAACTGTTTTTT.

The chain employs TRBV30 and TRBJ2-7, with 8 bases fitting TRBD1. The CDR3 has 14 amino acids. V shed 6 bases and J 5 bases; nucleotides not matched to a gene: 12. Germline V gene sequence: CDR1 GTSNPN, CDR2 SVGIG (reference sequence). CDR3 nucleotides: TGTGCCTGCATGGGGCAGGGGGCTTTCAACGAGCAGTACTTC. Protein: CACMGQGAFNEQYF.

This clone appeared a single time. This chain joins TRBV7-6 and TRBJ1-1; weak D call: TRBD1 (6 bases). This CDR3 has 11 residues. The V gene lost 4 bases and the J gene lost 8 bases, with 8 bases spanning the gap. Germline loops: CDR1 SGHVS, CDR2 FNYEAQ. CDR3 DNA: TGTGCCAGCAGCTCCGACAGGGAAGCTTTCTTT. Protein sequence: CASSSDREAFF.

The genes are TRBV9 and TRBJ2-4; 7 bases match TRBD1. The CDR3 loop spans 16 amino acids. In germline, CDR1 is SGDLS, CDR2 YYNGEE. Losses at the gene ends were 4 bases for V and 4 bases for J; bases not matched to a gene: 11. CDR3 sequence: CASSPYGTAGKNIQYF. CDR3 sequence (DNA): TGTGCCAGCAGCCCCTACGGGACAGCTGGTAAAAACATTCAGTACTTC. Drawing the rest from reference TRBV9 and TRBJ2-4, the complete variable domain is DSGVTQTPKHLITATGQRVTLRCSPRSGDLSVYWYQQSLDQGLQFLIQYYNGEERAKGNILERFSAQQFPDLHSELNLSSLELGDSALYFCASSPYGTAGKNIQYFGAGTRLSVL.

The chain combines TRBV4-1 with TRBJ2-2, with 12 bases aligning to TRBD2. This CDR3 comprises 18 residues. Germline CDR1 reads MGHRA; CDR2 reads YSYEKL. J was trimmed by 4 bases and V by 1 base; bases with no gene match: 7. The CDR3 sequence: CASSQVTSGSHSTGELFF. In DNA, the CDR3 is TGCGCCAGCAGCCAAGTGACTAGCGGGAGTCATAGCACCGGGGAGCTGTTTTTT.